What follows are 17 T cell receptor beta chains derived from one specimen sequenced in a study of shared clonotypes between healthy human individuals. The data were produced by immunoSEQ multiplex PCR, yet TCRdb's version contains in-frame clones alone and is incomplete. The sample consists of 450,000 to 700,000 clones, around 95% of them appearing once. CD45RO-negative, CCR7-selected cells formed the naive CD8 fraction, which excluded terminally differentiated effector memory CD45RA+ cells. The source material was naive CD8+ T cells sorted from blood. The receptors derive from a woman in her 30s in good health.

The chain has TRBV19 and TRBJ2-7; perhaps D is TRBD1 or TRBD2 (6 bases each). CDR3 length: 16 amino acids. CDR1 is LNHDA and CDR2 is SQIVND in the germline V gene (reference sequence). Trimming left V 5 bases short and J 2 bases short, with 19 bases between. CDR3 protein: CASSPDRRRVPYEQYF. For the CDR3, the DNA is TGTGCCAGTAGTCCAGACAGGCGGAGGGTTCCCTACGAGCAGTACTTC.

The chain employs TRBV5-8 and TRBJ2-5; 7 bases fit TRBD2. Matching the DNA end better, TRBJ2-7 makes the J call doubtful. CDR1 and CDR2 from the germline V gene are SGHTS and YDEGEE. The CDR3 covers 15 residues. The CDR3 loop reads CASSSLAASSYEQYF. The DNA of the CDR3 is TGTGCCAGCAGCTCGCTAGCGGCTAGCTCCTACGAGCAGTACTTC.

The chain couples TRBV4-2 to TRBJ1-2, with D unresolved. Germline loops: CDR1 LGHNA, CDR2 YNFKEQ. The CDR3 extends over 16 amino acids. V was cut by 0 bases and J by 5 bases, with 16 bases left in between. In DNA, the CDR3 is TGTGCCAGCAGCCAAGATCAAGGGTCGGGAGCGTATGGCTACACCTTC. This gives the protein CASSQDQGSGAYGYTF.

This clone appeared a single time. V and J are TRBV6-5 and TRBJ2-3; a weak D match, TRBD2 (5 bases). Germline-derived CDR1 and CDR2 are MNHEY and SVGAGI. Between the trimmed V and J ends, which lost 2 bases and 4 bases, there was a span of 13 bases. The CDR3 is 15 amino acids. The CDR3 nucleotides read TGTGCCAGCAGTTACGAGGGCAACCGGGCAGATACGCAGTATTTT. This codes for CASSYEGNRADTQYF.

The V call is TRBV27, the J call TRBJ2-1; 8 nucleotides line up with TRBD1. The J segment lost 8 bases and the V segment lost 4 bases, leaving 1 base of the junction unmatched. Germline assignment: CDR1 MNHEY and CDR2 SMNVEV (reference sequence). This CDR3 has 12 residues. CDR3 nucleotides: TGTGCCAGCAGTTCGACAGGGGATGAGCAGTTCTTC. Amino acid sequence: CASSSTGDEQFF.

J is TRBJ2-7 and V is TRBV19; the D gene is possibly TRBD1 (5 bases). The ends were cut back, 5 bases at V and 0 bases at J, with 17 bases in the middle. This CDR3 has 16 residues. In germline, CDR1 is LNHDA, CDR2 SQIVND (reference sequence). Written as DNA, the CDR3 is TGTGCCAGTAGTCCGCCAGGGTTAGGGGCCTCCTACGAGCAGTACTTC. This sequence encodes CASSPPGLGASYEQYF.

This sequence joins TRBV2 and TRBJ1-2, with D hard to call. CDR1 and CDR2 (germline): SNHLY, FYNNEI. V gave up 1 base and J gave up 4 bases, with 7 bases separating them. The CDR3 sequence is 13 residues long. The CDR3 DNA is TGTGCCAGCAGTGAAGGGGTGGGCTATGGCTACACCTTC. Amino acids: CASSEGVGYGYTF.

The genes are TRBV27 and TRBJ2-4; D is uncertain. Trimming removed 6 bases from V and 8 bases from J, with 20 bases in between. The CDR3 consists of 15 residues. Germline V gives CDR1 MNHEY, CDR2 SMNVEV (reference sequence). The CDR3 sequence: CASSPRETPADIQYF. The CDR3 coding sequence is TGTGCCAGCAGCCCTCGAGAGACCCCGGCCGACATTCAGTACTTC.

CDR3 residues: CASSSISVGQVYEQYF. The CDR3, as DNA: TGTGCCAGCAGCAGCATCTCCGTCGGACAAGTCTACGAGCAGTACTTC. The V call is TRBV6-6, the J call TRBJ2-7; D is possibly TRBD1 (5 bases). V gave up 6 bases and J gave up 3 bases, with 21 bases separating them. From germline, CDR1 is MNHNY and CDR2 SVGAGI (reference sequence). This CDR3 has 16 amino acids.

V and J are TRBV6-1 and TRBJ2-2, with D possibly matching TRBD1 (6 bases). Trimming removed 6 bases from V and 0 bases from J, with 11 bases in between. This CDR3 is built from 15 residues. Germline V lookup: CDR1 MNHNS, CDR2 SASEGT. The DNA of the CDR3 is TGTGCCAGCAGGGGGGCGGGTACGAACACCGGGGAGCTGTTTTTT. Translating it yields CASRGAGTNTGELFF.

V is TRBV12-5 and J is TRBJ2-5; D is ambiguous. The length of the CDR3 is 11 residues. Trimming took off 1 base at V and 5 bases at J, with 2 bases between the two ends. In germline, CDR1 is LGHNT, CDR2 FRNRAP. The CDR3 DNA sequence: TGTGCTAGTGGTTTGGGGGAGACCCAGTACTTC. The encoded protein is CASGLGETQYF.

The chain recombines TRBV13 with TRBJ2-7; D uncertain. Germline V gene sequence: CDR1 PRHDT, CDR2 FYEKMQ (reference sequence). The CDR3 extends over 14 amino acids. Trimming shortened V by 5 bases and J by 3 bases, and 14 bases separated the two germline ends. CDR3 in amino acids: CASSRDGRSYEQYF. The CDR3 DNA is TGTGCCAGCAGCCGCGATGGACGGAGCTACGAGCAGTACTTC.

The gene calls are TRBV2 and TRBJ2-2, with D hard to call. V lost 2 bases and J 7 bases, leaving 5 bases between the germline ends. Germline CDR1 SNHLY, CDR2 FYNNEI. This CDR3 has 12 residues. The CDR3: CASSESIGELFF. The DNA for the CDR3 is TGTGCCAGCAGTGAATCCATCGGGGAGCTGTTTTTT.

The chain links TRBV7-9 to TRBJ1-2, with 7 bases identical to TRBD1. From germline, CDR1 is SEHNR and CDR2 FQNEAQ (reference sequence). V was pared by 4 bases and J by 4 bases, with 12 bases of the junction left unmatched. There are 16 residues in the CDR3. CDR3 coding DNA: TGTGCCAGCAGCTCAGGGGGGATACAGGGAGGCTATGGCTACACCTTC. Protein product: CASSSGGIQGGYGYTF.

This chain joins TRBV5-5 and TRBJ1-1, with D unresolved. This CDR3 has 13 residues. The V end was cut by 0 bases, the J end by 6 bases, with 9 bases between. Per germline, CDR1 SGHKS and CDR2 YYEKEE (reference sequence). CDR3 coding DNA: TGTGCCAGCAGCTTGGGGGTTAGCTCTGAAGCTTTCTTT. Amino acids: CASSLGVSSEAFF.

The chain uses TRBV19 and TRBJ2-1; D might be TRBD2 (5 bases). Per germline, CDR1 LNHDA and CDR2 SQIVND (reference sequence). V lost 5 bases to trimming and J lost 4 bases, with 15 bases between them. The CDR3 is made up of 15 amino acids. The CDR3 DNA reads TGTGCCAGTAGTTCCTTGAGGGAGTATTACAATGAGCAGTTCTTC. Translation gives CASSSLREYYNEQFF.

The genes are TRBV27 and TRBJ2-7; 9 bases are shared with TRBD1. Germline values: CDR1 MNHEY, CDR2 SMNVEV (reference sequence). V trimming: 4 bases; J trimming: 6 bases; junction bases outside the gene matches: 7. The CDR3 covers 14 residues. CDR3 bases: TGTGCCAGCAGTTCTTACAGGGGGCTCGTCGAGCAGTACTTC. As protein: CASSSYRGLVEQYF.